These 19 T cell receptor beta chains originate from one sample sequenced in a study of blood T cell repertoires in COVID-19. Clones were sequenced by immunoSEQ multiplex PCR, and TCRdb holds only the in-frame ones, with some missing. The sample lists some 450,000 clones; more than 70% were seen once. Sequenced: peripheral blood. These receptors were taken from a woman aged 50 to 65 with COVID-19, enrolled during active disease.

The chain links TRBV11-2 to TRBJ2-1; a weak D match, TRBD2 (7 bases). The CDR3 contains 15 residues. Between the trimmed V and J ends, which lost 6 bases and 6 bases, there was a span of 18 bases. Germline CDR1 and CDR2: SGHAT and FQNNGV. The CDR3 region has the DNA TGTGCCAGCAGAGGATGGGGGGGGGCTCCCAATGAGCAGTTCTTC. Translated, it gives CASRGWGGAPNEQFF.

The V call is TRBV9, the J call TRBJ1-3; possibly TRBD1 for D (6 bases). This CDR3 has 15 amino acids. V dropped 0 bases and J dropped 6 bases, with 13 bases sitting between them. Germline assignment: CDR1 SGDLS and CDR2 YYNGEE. In DNA form, the CDR3 reads TGTGCCAGCAGCGTAGGCGGGGGCACGGAAAACACCATATATTTT. It codes for CASSVGGGTENTIYF.

This rearrangement joins TRBV7-9 to TRBJ2-7; 10 nucleotides align to TRBD1. This CDR3 is 13 amino acids long. CDR1 is SEHNR, CDR2 FQNEAQ, per germline (reference sequence). V gave up 11 bases and J gave up 0 bases; unmatched junction bases: 4. For the CDR3, the DNA is TGTGCCGGGACAGGGGTAGACTCCTACGAGCAGTACTTC. This encodes CAGTGVDSYEQYF.

The J gene is TRBJ1-2, the V gene TRBV7-9; 7 nucleotides line up with TRBD1. The CDR3 loop spans 14 amino acids. Trimming removed 5 bases from V and 4 bases from J; junction bases left unmatched: 7. Germline V gives CDR1 SEHNR, CDR2 FQNEAQ (reference sequence). CDR3 residues: CASSAGDSRYGYTF. The CDR3 DNA is TGTGCCAGCAGCGCCGGGGACAGCCGCTATGGCTACACCTTC.

V usage is TRBV30 and J usage is TRBJ1-1; no definite D call. The CDR3 consists of 13 residues. Germline CDR1 reads GTSNPN; CDR2 reads SVGIG (reference sequence). The CDR3 loop reads CSAIREMNTEAFF. For the CDR3, the DNA is TGTTCCGCAATTCGGGAAATGAACACTGAAGCTTTCTTT.

This rearrangement joins TRBV6-6 to TRBJ1-2, with 7 bases that match TRBD1. CDR3 size: 16 residues. The ends lost 4 bases at V and 5 bases at J; junction bases unmatched: 13. Germline V gives CDR1 MNHNY, CDR2 SVGAGI (reference sequence). CDR3 residues: CASSFLRQGVVYGYTF. The CDR3 region has the DNA TGTGCCAGCAGTTTCCTCCGGCAGGGGGTAGTATATGGCTACACCTTC.

The chain links TRBV27 to TRBJ2-6, with unresolved D. The germline gives CDR1 MNHEY, CDR2 SMNVEV (reference sequence). Trimming took 2 bases from V and 1 from J, leaving 6 bases between them. The CDR3 sequence is 15 residues long. CDR3 sequence reads: CASSLVSSGANVLTF. The CDR3 region has the DNA TGTGCCAGCAGTTTAGTGTCGTCTGGGGCCAACGTCCTGACTTTC.

CDR3: CASSHQTSGYNEQFF. The CDR3 region has the DNA TGTGCCAGCAGCCATCAAACTAGCGGGTACAATGAGCAGTTCTTC. V is TRBV14 and J is TRBJ2-1; 9 bases line up with TRBD2. V shed 3 bases, J shed 4 bases, and the junction held 4 bases outside the gene matches. This CDR3 has 15 residues. Per germline, CDR1 SGHDN and CDR2 FVKESK.

The CDR3 sequence is CASSSRDRGSEAFF. The CDR3 bases are TGTGCCAGTAGTTCTCGGGACAGGGGGTCTGAAGCTTTCTTT. The genes are TRBV19 and TRBJ1-1, with 11 bases that match TRBD1. Germline CDR1 reads LNHDA; CDR2 reads SQIVND (reference sequence). The ends lost 5 bases at V and 6 bases at J; junction bases unmatched: 5. This CDR3 contains 14 residues.

J is TRBJ2-3 and V is TRBV19; possibly TRBD1 for D (6 bases). Trimming cost V 7 bases and J 2 bases, with 16 bases left between them. Germline values: CDR1 LNHDA, CDR2 SQIVND (reference sequence). CDR3 length equals 15 residues. This chain's CDR3 is CASTWGRQTTDTQYF. The DNA for the CDR3 is TGTGCCAGTACCTGGGGGCGACAGACCACAGATACGCAGTATTTT.

The rearrangement links TRBV4-2 to TRBJ2-3; 10 nucleotides match TRBD2. The length of the CDR3 is 18 residues. V shed 0 bases and J 1 base; nucleotides not matched to a gene: 7. Germline CDR1 LGHNA, CDR2 YNFKEQ. The CDR3 region is CASSQDASGGFGTDTQYF. DNA for the CDR3: TGTGCCAGCAGCCAAGACGCTAGCGGGGGCTTCGGCACAGATACGCAGTATTTT.

With respect to this clone: The junction departs from the called germline gene at one end, perhaps through a read error. The V and J genes are TRBV24-1 and TRBJ2-3, with 9 bases matching TRBD2. This CDR3 region has 15 residues. In germline, CDR1 is KGHDR, CDR2 SFDVKD. DNA for the CDR3: TGTGCCACCCGTGAGAGCGGGGGGAGCACAGATACGCAGTATTTT. It codes for CATRESGGSTDTQYF.

This rearrangement joins TRBV19 to TRBJ2-1; D may be TRBD2 (5 bases). V was shortened by 8 bases and J by 3 bases, with 14 bases between the two germline ends. The germline CDR1 and CDR2 sequences are LNHDA and SQIVND (reference sequence). The length of the CDR3 is 14 residues. Written as DNA, the CDR3 is TGTGCCAGTCAGAGGGATAATTACTACAATGAGCAGTTCTTC. Translated, it gives CASQRDNYYNEQFF.

The chain carries TRBV27 and TRBJ1-3; D unclear. This CDR3 has 13 amino acids. The germline V gene encodes CDR1 MNHEY and CDR2 SMNVEV (reference sequence). The germline V and J ends were trimmed by 3 bases and 0 bases, with 3 bases remaining between them. The CDR3 region is CASSFRSGNTIYF. CDR3 coding DNA: TGTGCCAGCAGTTTCCGCTCTGGAAACACCATATATTTT.

The CDR3, as DNA: TGTGCCAGCAGTTTATCTGGGGACAGGGGAAAGCTGTACACCTTC. This encodes CASSLSGDRGKLYTF. This sequence joins TRBV28 and TRBJ1-2, with 10 bases lining up with TRBD1. In germline, CDR1 is MDHEN, CDR2 SYDVKM. The ends lost 1 base at V and 11 bases at J; junction bases unmatched: 10. The CDR3 has 15 residues.

The chain is built from TRBV27 and TRBJ2-7; TRBD2 aligns across 8 bases. Per germline, CDR1 MNHEY and CDR2 SMNVEV (reference sequence). V lost 5 bases, J lost 0 bases, and 3 bases stayed unmatched. The CDR3 loop spans 14 amino acids. CDR3 DNA: TGTGCCAGCAGTCGCGGACTAGCCTCCTACGAGCAGTACTTC. It encodes CASSRGLASYEQYF.

CDR3 sequence: CASSGSGGTYEQYF. CDR3 in DNA: TGCGCCAGCAGCGGGAGCGGGGGAACCTACGAGCAGTACTTC. The gene calls are TRBV5-1 and TRBJ2-7; 8 bases are a match to TRBD2. There are 14 residues in the CDR3. V was pared by 4 bases and J by 2 bases, with 5 bases of the junction left unmatched. Germline loops: CDR1 SGHRS, CDR2 YFSETQ.

The chain joins TRBV5-5 to TRBJ1-2; 7 bases map to TRBD1. Germline lookup yields CDR1 SGHKS and CDR2 YYEKEE (reference sequence). The CDR3 has 15 residues. After removal of 2 bases from V and 5 bases from J, the junction contained 9 bases not matched to a gene. In DNA form, the CDR3 reads TGTGCCAGCAGCTTCCAGCGACAGGGCTTTTATGGCTACACCTTC. This encodes CASSFQRQGFYGYTF.

CDR3 DNA: TGCGCCACCAACCGTGGAGGGGGCAGCGGCACAGATACGCAGTATTTT. As protein: CATNRGGGSGTDTQYF. The chain carries TRBV5-1 and TRBJ2-3; a possible D gene is TRBD1 (7 bases). V dropped 9 bases and J dropped 1 base, with 21 bases sitting between them. Germline lookup yields CDR1 SGHRS and CDR2 YFSETQ. The CDR3 consists of 16 residues.